One and the same sample provided the 10 T cell receptor beta chains below, sequenced in a study of shared clonotypes between healthy human individuals (dated by TCRdb to about 2020). CD8 naive samples were obtained by positive selection for CCR7 among CD45RO-negative cells, yielding a CD45RA+CCR7+ population from which TemRA cells were excluded. Receptors were amplified or captured by the immunoSEQ multiplex PCR assay. This immuneACCESS table, as held by TCRdb, lists in-frame sequences with V and J called but not all clones. Of the missing ones, under half trace to an unresolved V gene in checked studies; the others have no known cause. This sample is represented by 760,000 or so clones; around 96% of them were singletons. Of the sample, less than 0.25% is held by the ten largest clones. What was sequenced was naive CD8+ T cells sorted from blood. According to the study, the label for this sample's cell subset or site signals: CD45RA+CCR7+. The receptors shown here come from a man aged 25-45 years in good health.

This rearrangement joins TRBV5-1 to TRBJ2-7, with 8 positions matching TRBD1. V lost 5 bases, J lost 6 bases, and 10 bases stayed unmatched. CDR1 and CDR2 (germline): SGHRS, YFSETQ. The length of the CDR3 is 14 residues. The CDR3 loop is CASSHGQGPAEQYF. CDR3 nucleotide sequence: TGCGCCAGCAGTCATGGACAGGGACCGGCCGAGCAGTACTTC. Together with reference TRBV5-1 and TRBJ2-7, the CDR3 gives the full variable domain: KAGVTQTPRYLIKTRGQQVTLSCSPISGHRSVSWYQQTPGQGLQFLFEYFSETQRNKGNFPGRFSGRQFSNSRSEMNVSTLELGDSALYLCASSHGQGPAEQYFGPGTRLTVT.

The J gene is TRBJ2-7, the V gene TRBV27; D is unclear. CDR1 is MNHEY and CDR2 is SMNVEV in the germline V gene (reference sequence). V lost 0 bases to trimming and J lost 2 bases, with 14 bases between them. CDR3 length: 16 residues. The CDR3: CASSLSLSRAPYEQYF. The CDR3 nucleotides are TGTGCCAGCAGTTTATCGCTTAGCAGAGCCCCCTACGAGCAGTACTTC.

This chain uses TRBV27 with TRBJ2-2; 10 nucleotides align to TRBD2. The V gene end was trimmed by 5 bases and the J gene end by 8 bases; junction bases not matched to a gene: 5. The germline V gene has CDR1 MNHEY and CDR2 SMNVEV (reference sequence). The CDR3 is made up of 14 amino acids. The DNA for the CDR3 is TGTGCCAGCAGTCCACTAGCGGGGCTTGGGGAGCTGTTTTTT. It translates to CASSPLAGLGELFF.

The rearrangement joins TRBV13 to TRBJ2-7; TRBD2 agrees at 7 bases. CDR3 length: 16 amino acids. Unmatched junction bases numbered 14, after V lost 4 bases and J lost 5 bases. Per germline, CDR1 PRHDT and CDR2 FYEKMQ (reference sequence). The CDR3 region has the DNA TGTGCCAGCAGCTCCGCCGTGGCGGGAGCAATCCACGAGCAGTACTTC. Translated, it gives CASSSAVAGAIHEQYF.

The chain carries TRBV6-1 and TRBJ2-2; a weak D match, TRBD1 (6 bases). This CDR3 has 14 residues. The V gene lost 4 bases and the J gene lost 0 bases, with 6 bases spanning the gap. The germline gives CDR1 MNHNS, CDR2 SASEGT. As DNA, the CDR3 is TGTGCCAGCAGTGGACAGGCGAACACCGGGGAGCTGTTTTTT. This sequence encodes CASSGQANTGELFF.

The CDR3 DNA follows: TGTGCCAGCAGCCCCGGGACGCCCACTGAAGCTTTCTTT. Protein sequence: CASSPGTPTEAFF. This chain uses TRBV7-9 with TRBJ1-1; D perhaps matches TRBD1 (5 bases). The V gene's germline CDR1 is SEHNR and CDR2 FQNEAQ (reference sequence). The CDR3 totals 13 residues. V gave up 5 bases and J gave up 4 bases, with 11 bases separating them.

Here the CDR3 reads CASSSLLEQFF. The CDR3 region has the DNA TGTGCCAGCAGCTCCTTACTCGAGCAGTTCTTC. The chain joins TRBV5-6 to TRBJ2-1; D is undetermined. V was shortened by 3 bases and J by 10 bases, with 8 bases between the two germline ends. The CDR3 totals 11 residues. The germline gives CDR1 SGHDT, CDR2 YYEEEE. The variable domain in full, completed from reference TRBV5-6 and TRBJ2-1, reads DAGVTQSPTHLIKTRGQQVTLRCSPKSGHDTVSWYQQALGQGPQFIFQYYEEEERQRGNFPDRFSGHQFPNYSSELNVNALLLGDSALYLCASSSLLEQFFGPGTRLTVL.

The chain links TRBV5-5 to TRBJ1-2; D is possibly TRBD1 (6 bases). The CDR3 contains 15 residues. Trimming left V 1 base short and J 6 bases short, with 16 bases between. The germline V gene has CDR1 SGHKS and CDR2 YYEKEE (reference sequence). As DNA, the CDR3 is TGTGCCAGCAGCTTGCGGACAGCTTCTCTGAATGGCTACACCTTC. Protein product: CASSLRTASLNGYTF.

V gene TRBV7-9 combines with J gene TRBJ2-5; TRBD1 is a possible D gene (5 bases). There are 12 residues in the CDR3. Germline-derived CDR1 and CDR2 are SEHNR and FQNEAQ (reference sequence). V gave up 10 bases and J gave up 2 bases, with 11 bases separating them. CDR3 in amino acids: CATRQIQETQYF. CDR3 DNA: TGTGCCACTAGACAGATTCAAGAGACCCAGTACTTC.

For the CDR3, the DNA is TGTGCCAGCAGTTTAACCGGGGTCTACAATGAGCAGTTCTTC. Translating it yields CASSLTGVYNEQFF. V usage is TRBV27 and J usage is TRBJ2-1, with a possible D match to TRBD2 (5 bases). Trimming took off 2 bases at V and 3 bases at J, with 8 bases between the two ends. The CDR3 contains 14 residues. The germline V gene has CDR1 MNHEY and CDR2 SMNVEV (reference sequence).